These T cell receptor beta chains were read from a single sample in a study of shared clonotypes between healthy human individuals. Method: immunoSEQ multiplex PCR; TCRdb's copy keeps in-frame clones and lacks some. This table holds a few million clones, 80% to 95% found once. Sequenced input: naive CD4+ T cells from PBMCs. The receptors come from a man between 18 and 29 years old in good health. Some clones in this sample may be carry-over from other donors' samples. Both conserved end residues are trimmed from each CDR3. Each record gives: V gene, J gene, CDR3 protein.

>TRBV6-5|TRBJ2-7
ASSSGQGSSEQY
>TRBV21-1|TRBJ2-7
ASSKEGLSDNDYEQY
>TRBV5-1|TRBJ2-5
ASSSIAGGNQETQY
>TRBV28|TRBJ1-5
ASSQGGNQPQH
>TRBV9|TRBJ1-1
ASSGTGLNTEAF
>TRBV30|TRBJ1-5
AWSSGDNQPQH
>TRBV5-4|TRBJ1-2
ASTLGQAEGYT
>TRBV4-1|TRBJ2-1
ASSQTPGGSLYNEQF
>TRBV6-1|TRBJ1-1
ASSEPGQHTEAF
>TRBV27|TRBJ2-7
ASSTEMDSRSYEQY
>TRBV28|TRBJ2-2
ASSARDWLIGELF
>TRBV27|TRBJ2-7
ASSTWRESYEQY
>TRBV6-6|TRBJ1-1
ASSYGGAQDTEAF
>TRBV9|TRBJ2-1
ASSVRLAGHSNEQF
>TRBV29-1|TRBJ2-7
SVRDRRTEQY
>TRBV10-1|TRBJ1-1
ASSAGGRTEAF
>TRBV7-3|TRBJ1-1
ASSRTQGITEAF
>TRBV30|TRBJ2-5
AWSVLRIQETQY
>TRBV6-4|TRBJ2-1
ASSVGTGGNEQF
>TRBV7-2|TRBJ1-3
ASSLLRGNTIY
>TRBV7-9|TRBJ1-2
ASSYQSNYGYT
>TRBV5-1|TRBJ1-1
ASSTGAPAGTEAF
>TRBV7-8|TRBJ2-3
ASSFGGADTQY
>TRBV7-8|TRBJ2-2
ASSLGLAGGNTGELF
>TRBV6-6|TRBJ2-3
ASGQTGVKGTDTQY
>TRBV6-1|TRBJ1-2
AIITVRYGYT
>TRBV25-1|TRBJ2-2
ASSELKGDTGELF
>TRBV5-6|TRBJ1-5
ASSFRQGRANQPQH
>TRBV4-2|TRBJ1-2
ASSRDSYGYT
>TRBV28|TRBJ2-1
ASSFHLAGGPHEQF
>TRBV5-1|TRBJ1-1
ASSLERLNTEAF
>TRBV6-1|TRBJ2-5
ASSELTIQETQY
>TRBV1|TRBJ2-2
TSSQGSLAGAGELF
>TRBV29-1|TRBJ2-7
SVRELPYEQY
>TRBV28|TRBJ1-2
ASRQGNYGYT
>TRBV5-1|TRBJ2-7
ASRTSGPTYEQY
>TRBV28|TRBJ1-2
ASSPTGTGYGYGYT
>TRBV9|TRBJ2-1
ASSVGLGDYNEQF
>TRBV9|TRBJ2-4
ASSVEKGENIQY
>TRBV11-2|TRBJ2-7
ASSPDPSVYEQY
>TRBV29-1|TRBJ2-1
SALSARRSYNEQF
>TRBV11-1|TRBJ2-6
ATTRAKASPGANVLT
>TRBV10-3|TRBJ2-6
AISDPGKTGANVLT
>TRBV13|TRBJ2-5
ASSPPGTRGAETQY
>TRBV20-1|TRBJ2-5
SVAGRETQY
>TRBV7-2|TRBJ2-2
ASSPGLAGDTGELF
>TRBV7-6|TRBJ1-2
ASSLQQGGGYT
>TRBV4-1|TRBJ1-4
ASSQGGAGEKLF